This T cell receptor beta chain came from a study of blood T cell repertoires in COVID-19. On the study more broadly: Sites across the United States, Italy and Spain contributed samples from acute and convalescent COVID-19. T cells, B-cell-depleted T cells, or PBMCs provided the cDNA or gDNA that served as material.

Authors' analysis steps: For nucleated cells, counts were estimated from reference gene primer amplification. Profiled with immunoSEQ multiplex PCR; TCRdb holds only in-frame clones, not every one. The V and J calls and clone size are taken from that table; D and trimming were inferred from the DNA. The sample has roughly 280,000 clones, 75% to 90% seen once. Germline V CDR1 and CDR2: SGHRS, YFSETQ. With 5 bases clipped from V and 2 bases from J, the junction kept 11 bases outside the gene matches. The CDR3 sequence is 17 residues long. The sample was peripheral blood. This chain uses TRBV5-1 with TRBJ2-3, with TRBD1 matching over 10 bases. This sequence was found in a man between 25 and 39 years old with active or convalescent COVID-19. CDR3: CASRNPPGQGFTDTQYF. The DNA for the CDR3 is TGCGCCAGCAGGAATCCCCCGGGACAGGGGTTCACAGATACGCAGTATTTT.